One sample yielded the 20 T cell receptor beta chains listed below, sequenced in a study of shared clonotypes between healthy human individuals. Method: immunoSEQ multiplex PCR; TCRdb's copy keeps in-frame clones and lacks some. The sample lists roughly 2.5 million clones, around 94% seen once, with 0.14% in the top ten. The sample was naive CD4+ T cells sorted from blood. Subset here: CD45RA+ positively selected. The receptor source for this set is a young man in good health.

This clone showed up just once. V is TRBV14 and J is TRBJ2-7; 7 bases map to TRBD2. CDR1 and CDR2 (germline): SGHDN, FVKESK. Trimming cost V 4 bases and J 3 bases; bases outside gene matches: 9. The CDR3 is made up of 15 amino acids. CDR3 amino acids: CASSLGGAGVYEQYF. CDR3 DNA: TGTGCCAGCAGCCTGGGAGGGGCGGGCGTCTACGAGCAGTACTTC.

The chain couples TRBV5-1 to TRBJ1-1; D is unresolved. V was pared by 0 bases and J by 2 bases, with 11 bases between. The CDR3 extends over 15 amino acids. Looked up from germline, CDR1 is SGHRS and CDR2 is YFSETQ. CDR3 residues: CASSLAEGANTEAFF. The DNA of the CDR3 is TGCGCCAGCAGCTTGGCCGAGGGTGCTAACACTGAAGCTTTCTTT.

The rearrangement uses TRBV29-1 and TRBJ1-2; D may be TRBD1 (6 bases). Looked up from germline, CDR1 is SQVTM and CDR2 is ANQGSEA. The CDR3 covers 12 residues. V lost 4 bases, J lost 4 bases, and 10 bases lay in between. CDR3 DNA sequence: TGCAGCGTTGGGGACACACGCTATGGCTACACCTTC. Translation: CSVGDTRYGYTF.

J is TRBJ2-3 and V is TRBV7-9; TRBD2 matches at 11 bases. V shed 4 bases, J shed 7 bases, and the junction held 10 bases outside the gene matches. Germline CDR1 SEHNR, CDR2 FQNEAQ (reference sequence). There are 16 residues in the CDR3. The chain's CDR3 is CASSWASGRTTNTQYF. Here the CDR3 DNA reads TGTGCCAGCAGCTGGGCTAGCGGGAGGACTACTAATACGCAGTATTTT.

The V gene is TRBV6-5, the J gene TRBJ2-3; maybe TRBD1 (5 bases). Germline V CDR1 and CDR2: MNHEY, SVGAGI. V was trimmed by 6 bases and J by 5 bases, leaving 18 bases between them. The CDR3 has 15 amino acids. CDR3 protein: CASRPRTPFRDTQYF. CDR3 in DNA: TGTGCCAGCAGACCCCGGACACCCTTTAGAGATACGCAGTATTTT.

This clone was seen a handful of times. The chain uses TRBV30 and TRBJ1-2; D is ambiguous. Per germline, CDR1 GTSNPN and CDR2 SVGIG (reference sequence). V lost 0 bases to trimming and J lost 8 bases, with 13 bases between them. There are 13 residues in the CDR3. CDR3 protein: CAWSVLQTLGYTF. The CDR3 DNA reads as TGTGCCTGGAGTGTACTGCAAACCCTCGGCTACACCTTC.

CDR3 bases: TGTGCCAGCAGTGAATCTATAACCTACGAGCAGTACTTC. It translates to CASSESITYEQYF. The chain employs TRBV6-1 and TRBJ2-7; D unresolved. Germline CDR1 and CDR2: MNHNS and SASEGT. V lost 2 bases, J lost 2 bases, and 7 bases lay in between. The CDR3 contains 13 residues.

With regard to this clone: Other DNA sequences in this sample translate to the same CDR3. This rearrangement joins TRBV30 to TRBJ1-5; D is unclear. Germline CDR1 is GTSNPN and CDR2 is SVGIG (reference sequence). This CDR3 has 13 residues. The V and J ends lost 5 bases and 0 bases respectively, with 8 bases between them. CDR3 coding DNA: TGTGCCTGGTCTAGAGATAGCAATCAGCCCCAGCATTTT. Encoded protein: CAWSRDSNQPQHF.

J is TRBJ1-1 and V is TRBV18; no definite D call. Germline V gene data show CDR1 as KGHSH and CDR2 as LQKENI. Trimming pared 3 bases from V and 0 bases from J, leaving 11 bases between. The CDR3 has 15 amino acids. The CDR3 DNA reads as TGTGCCAGCTCACCCTCGAACACCTTGAACACTGAAGCTTTCTTT. Translating gives CASSPSNTLNTEAFF.

The chain couples TRBV11-3 to TRBJ2-2; 13 bases fit TRBD2. This CDR3 has 18 residues. Losses at the gene ends were 5 bases for V and 3 bases for J; bases not matched to a gene: 9. From germline, CDR1 is SGHNT and CDR2 YENEEA. Here the CDR3 reads CASSTRLAGGIDTGELFF. CDR3 nucleotides: TGTGCCAGCAGCACCCGACTAGCGGGGGGTATAGACACCGGGGAGCTGTTTTTT.

Here the CDR3 reads CASSTGLWTGELFF. The CDR3 nucleotides are TGTGCCAGCAGTACAGGGTTATGGACCGGGGAGCTGTTTTTT. The chain links TRBV6-5 to TRBJ2-2; D perhaps matches TRBD1 (6 bases). V lost 5 bases and J lost 5, with 12 bases in between. From germline, CDR1 is MNHEY and CDR2 SVGAGI. The CDR3 runs 14 residues.

CDR3 sequence reads: CASSRLQGKGDQPQHF. In DNA, the CDR3 is TGTGCCAGTAGTCGACTGCAGGGAAAGGGGGATCAGCCCCAGCATTTT. The V gene is TRBV19, the J gene TRBJ1-5, with a weak D call TRBD1 (6 bases). CDR3 length: 16 amino acids. Germline V gene data show CDR1 as LNHDA and CDR2 as SQIVND (reference sequence). Trimming took off 5 bases at V and 5 bases at J, with 19 bases between the two ends.

The rearrangement joins TRBV5-1 to TRBJ2-1; weak D call: TRBD1 (5 bases). CDR3 length equals 14 residues. Per germline, CDR1 SGHRS and CDR2 YFSETQ. V dropped 3 bases and J dropped 2 bases, with 9 bases sitting between them. The DNA of the CDR3 is TGCGCCAGCAGCTCGGACACTACCTACAATGAGCAGTTCTTC. Protein product: CASSSDTTYNEQFF.

The rearrangement joins TRBV28 to TRBJ2-1; a weak D match, TRBD2 (5 bases). The germline CDR1 and CDR2 sequences are MDHEN and SYDVKM. V was pared by 2 bases and J by 3 bases, with 8 bases between. CDR3 size: 14 residues. DNA of the CDR3: TGTGCCAGCAGTTTAGAGGGCGACTACAATGAGCAGTTCTTC. This translates into CASSLEGDYNEQFF.

The V and J genes are TRBV5-5 and TRBJ1-2; 7 positions agree with TRBD1. The CDR3 covers 17 residues. The germline gives CDR1 SGHKS, CDR2 YYEKEE (reference sequence). V gave up 4 bases and J gave up 0 bases; unmatched junction bases: 12. The CDR3 region has the DNA TGTGCCAGCAGCGGGAGGGACAGAGATCAAACTAACTATGGCTACACCTTC. Protein: CASSGRDRDQTNYGYTF.

A remark on this clone: Distinct nucleotide sequences in the sample also encode this CDR3. The rearrangement joins TRBV25-1 to TRBJ2-5; D unclear. This CDR3 has 14 residues. V was cut by 1 base and J by 5 bases, with 11 bases left in between. CDR1 is MGHDK and CDR2 is SYGVNS in the germline V gene. The CDR3 nucleotides are TGTGCCAGCAGTGAATTTAAAGGACGGGAGACCCAGTACTTC. It translates to CASSEFKGRETQYF.

J is TRBJ1-5 and V is TRBV2; D is undetermined. Germline assignment: CDR1 SNHLY and CDR2 FYNNEI. Trimming took 8 bases from V and 7 from J, leaving 12 bases between them. The length of the CDR3 is 12 residues. CDR3 loop: CASAEVPQPQHF. DNA for the CDR3: TGTGCCAGCGCTGAGGTCCCCCAGCCCCAGCATTTT.

Points on this clone: Distinct nucleotide sequences in the sample also encode this CDR3. The rearrangement uses TRBV19 and TRBJ2-3; the D is unclear. The length of the CDR3 is 13 residues. The germline CDR1 and CDR2 sequences are LNHDA and SQIVND (reference sequence). V lost 5 bases to trimming and J lost 2 bases, with 8 bases between them. The CDR3 DNA sequence: TGTGCCAGTAGTCGCGGATACACAGATACGCAGTATTTT. Protein: CASSRGYTDTQYF.

The V call is TRBV11-2, the J call TRBJ2-4; tentatively, D is TRBD2 (6 bases). This CDR3 comprises 15 residues. Germline V gene sequence: CDR1 SGHAT, CDR2 FQNNGV. With 5 bases removed from V and 0 bases from J, the gap between germline ends came to 11 bases. The CDR3 sequence: CASSQGLLAKNIQYF. CDR3 nucleotide sequence: TGTGCCAGCAGCCAGGGACTCTTAGCCAAAAACATTCAGTACTTC.

V usage is TRBV19 and J usage is TRBJ2-7; TRBD2 matches 7 bases. After removal of 3 bases from V and 1 base from J, the junction contained 9 bases not matched to a gene. Germline CDR1 is LNHDA and CDR2 is SQIVND (reference sequence). This CDR3 has 16 amino acids. The CDR3 is CASSMGGDFLSYEQYF. The DNA of the CDR3 is TGTGCCAGTAGTATGGGAGGGGACTTTTTGTCCTACGAGCAGTACTTC.